Listed below are T cell receptor beta chains from one sample, sequenced in a study of T cells in tuberculosis. Using immunoSEQ multiplex PCR, the repertoire was profiled, and TCRdb retains in-frame clones only, with some absent. This table has 85,000 to 100,000 clones, under 95% appearing once. The sequencing sample was made of CD1b-GMM tetramer-negative cells sorted from PBMCs. Receptors were obtained from an adult woman with latent tuberculosis. The CDR3 runs from the conserved cysteine through the conserved F or W. The order of the fields is V gene, D gene, J gene, clone size, CDR3 protein, CDR3 DNA. A D gene is named only where the DNA matches it firmly. Expanded clones are given a class, and other clones once, few, many or no size at all.

v_gene: TRBV29-1
d_gene: TRBD2
j_gene: TRBJ2-1
abundance: -
CDR3aa: CSVETSGDIYNEQFF
CDR3nt: TGCAGCGTGGAGACTAGCGGAGATATCTACAATGAGCAGTTCTTC

v_gene: TRBV6-5
d_gene: -
j_gene: TRBJ1-4
abundance: -
CDR3aa: CASSYSTGTTNEKLFF
CDR3nt: TGTGCCAGCAGTTACTCTACAGGTACAACTAATGAAAAACTGTTTTTT

v_gene: TRBV28
d_gene: -
j_gene: TRBJ1-5
abundance: -
CDR3aa: CASTLEVGNQPQHF
CDR3nt: TGTGCCAGCACCCTGGAGGTAGGCAATCAGCCCCAGCATTTT

v_gene: TRBV2
d_gene: TRBD1
j_gene: TRBJ1-2
abundance: once
CDR3aa: CASSESGQGNYGYTF
CDR3nt: TGTGCCAGCAGTGAATCGGGACAGGGTAACTATGGCTACACCTTC

v_gene: TRBV27
d_gene: TRBD1
j_gene: TRBJ2-2
abundance: -
CDR3aa: CASSSLDRAGELFF
CDR3nt: TGTGCCAGCAGTTCCCTCGACAGGGCCGGGGAGCTGTTTTTT

v_gene: TRBV5-1
d_gene: -
j_gene: TRBJ2-5
abundance: -
CDR3aa: CASSTDTHPTETQYF
CDR3nt: TGCGCCAGCAGCACGGACACACACCCGACGGAGACCCAGTACTTC

v_gene: TRBV14
d_gene: -
j_gene: TRBJ1-1
abundance: -
CDR3aa: CASSLYRGVYTEAFF
CDR3nt: TGTGCCAGCAGCCTCTATAGGGGCGTTTACACTGAAGCTTTCTTT

v_gene: TRBV4-2
d_gene: TRBD2
j_gene: TRBJ2-5
abundance: -
CDR3aa: CASSQGRAGGPSSHETQYF
CDR3nt: TGTGCCAGCAGCCAAGGGCGAGCGGGGGGGCCGTCATCCCACGAGACCCAGTACTTC

v_gene: TRBV5-1
d_gene: -
j_gene: TRBJ1-1
abundance: -
CDR3aa: CASQGGQIARPNTEAFF
CDR3nt: TGCGCCAGCCAGGGAGGCCAAATAGCGAGACCGAACACTGAAGCTTTCTTT

v_gene: TRBV30
d_gene: -
j_gene: TRBJ2-1
abundance: -
CDR3aa: CAWSVDTITYNEQFF
CDR3nt: TGTGCCTGGAGTGTGGACACGATCACCTACAATGAGCAGTTCTTC

v_gene: TRBV18
d_gene: TRBD2
j_gene: TRBJ2-3
abundance: -
CDR3aa: CASSTTSGGDRTQYF
CDR3nt: TGTGCCAGCTCAACTACTAGCGGGGGGGACAGGACGCAGTATTTT

v_gene: TRBV19
d_gene: TRBD1
j_gene: TRBJ2-7
abundance: -
CDR3aa: CASIDRDYEQYF
CDR3nt: TGTGCCAGTATAGACAGGGACTACGAGCAGTACTTC

v_gene: TRBV7-9
d_gene: -
j_gene: TRBJ2-2
abundance: -
CDR3aa: CASSHRPGRTNTGELFF
CDR3nt: TGTGCCAGCAGCCACCGCCCCGGCAGGACGAACACCGGGGAGCTGTTTTTT

v_gene: TRBV10-3
d_gene: TRBD2
j_gene: TRBJ2-3
abundance: -
CDR3aa: CAISAPTSGETDTQYF
CDR3nt: TGTGCCATCAGTGCCCCGACTAGCGGGGAGACAGATACGCAGTATTTT

v_gene: TRBV7-2
d_gene: -
j_gene: TRBJ2-5
abundance: once
CDR3aa: CASSLAIGAQETQYF
CDR3nt: TGTGCCAGCAGCTTAGCGATAGGGGCCCAAGAGACCCAGTACTTC

v_gene: TRBV5-1
d_gene: TRBD1
j_gene: TRBJ2-5
abundance: -
CDR3aa: CASSLRDSLQETQYF
CDR3nt: TGCGCCAGCAGCTTGAGGGACAGTCTCCAAGAGACCCAGTACTTC

v_gene: TRBV5-1
d_gene: TRBD1
j_gene: TRBJ2-7
abundance: -
CDR3aa: CASREGQGAYEQYF
CDR3nt: TGCGCCAGCAGAGAGGGACAGGGGGCCTACGAGCAGTACTTC

v_gene: TRBV5-4
d_gene: TRBD2
j_gene: TRBJ2-1
abundance: -
CDR3aa: CASSSPPIAGGLGEQFF
CDR3nt: TGTGCCAGCAGCTCCCCTCCCATAGCGGGGGGCCTAGGTGAGCAGTTCTTC

v_gene: TRBV27
d_gene: -
j_gene: TRBJ2-5
abundance: -
CDR3aa: CASSLRRGGETQYF
CDR3nt: TGTGCCAGCAGTTTAAGGAGGGGCGGAGAGACCCAGTACTTC

v_gene: TRBV28
d_gene: -
j_gene: TRBJ1-5
abundance: -
CDR3aa: CATKGQPDVGPQHF
CDR3nt: TGTGCCACCAAAGGACAGCCTGATGTAGGTCCCCAGCATTTT

v_gene: TRBV19
d_gene: TRBD1
j_gene: TRBJ2-1
abundance: -
CDR3aa: CASSLGQVNEQFF
CDR3nt: TGTGCCAGTAGTTTGGGACAGGTCAATGAGCAGTTCTTC

v_gene: TRBV6-5
d_gene: -
j_gene: TRBJ1-6
abundance: -
CDR3aa: CASTPAPGQSPLHF
CDR3nt: TGTGCCAGCACCCCGGCCCCAGGACAGTCTCCCCTCCACTTT

v_gene: TRBV5-1
d_gene: -
j_gene: TRBJ2-5
abundance: -
CDR3aa: CASSPINNYQETQYF
CDR3nt: TGCGCCAGCAGCCCCATTAACAATTACCAAGAGACCCAGTACTTC

v_gene: TRBV6-5
d_gene: TRBD1
j_gene: TRBJ1-2
abundance: -
CDR3aa: CASRPDRASGYGYTF
CDR3nt: TGTGCCAGCAGGCCCGACAGGGCGTCGGGCTATGGCTACACCTTC

v_gene: TRBV15
d_gene: TRBD1
j_gene: TRBJ1-2
abundance: once
CDR3aa: CATSGAGTELRNYGYTF
CDR3nt: TGTGCCACCAGCGGAGCAGGGACAGAGCTACGAAACTATGGCTACACCTTC

v_gene: TRBV29-1
d_gene: -
j_gene: TRBJ2-5
abundance: -
CDR3aa: CGLHQETQYF
CDR3nt: TGCGGACTTCACCAAGAGACCCAGTACTTC

v_gene: TRBV11-2
d_gene: TRBD2
j_gene: TRBJ2-2
abundance: -
CDR3aa: CASSRRGGADGELFF
CDR3nt: TGTGCCAGCAGCAGACGGGGGGGGGCCGACGGGGAGCTGTTTTTT

v_gene: TRBV7-6
d_gene: TRBD1
j_gene: TRBJ1-2
abundance: -
CDR3aa: CASSSGGYGYTF
CDR3nt: TGTGCCAGCAGTTCAGGGGGTTATGGCTACACCTTC